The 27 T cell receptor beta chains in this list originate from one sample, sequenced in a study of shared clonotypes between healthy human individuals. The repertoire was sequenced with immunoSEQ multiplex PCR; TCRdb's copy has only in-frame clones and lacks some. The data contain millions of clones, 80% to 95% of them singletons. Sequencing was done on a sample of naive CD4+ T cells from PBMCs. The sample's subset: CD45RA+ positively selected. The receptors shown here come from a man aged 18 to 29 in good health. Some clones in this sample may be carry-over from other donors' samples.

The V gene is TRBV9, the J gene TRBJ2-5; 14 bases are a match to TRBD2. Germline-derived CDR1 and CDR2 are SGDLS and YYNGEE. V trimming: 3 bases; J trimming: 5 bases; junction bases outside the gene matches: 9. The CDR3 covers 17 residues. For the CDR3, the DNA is TGTGCCAGCAGCGCGGGACTAGCGGGAGTTTGGGGGGAGACCCAGTACTTC. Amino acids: CASSAGLAGVWGETQYF.

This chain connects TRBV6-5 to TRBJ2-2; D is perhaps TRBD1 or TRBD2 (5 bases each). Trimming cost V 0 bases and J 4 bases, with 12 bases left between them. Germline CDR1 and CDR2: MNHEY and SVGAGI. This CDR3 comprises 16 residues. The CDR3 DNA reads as TGTGCCAGCAGTTACTCGGGCAGGGCGGGCACCGGGGAGCTGTTTTTT. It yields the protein CASSYSGRAGTGELFF.

Written as DNA, the CDR3 is TGTGCCAGCGGGCTAACACGAGGGACCGGGGAGCTGTTTTTT. As protein: CASGLTRGTGELFF. The rearrangement uses TRBV9 and TRBJ2-2; a weak D match, TRBD2 (5 bases). Germline CDR1 and CDR2: SGDLS and YYNGEE. The germline V and J ends were trimmed by 7 bases and 5 bases, with 15 bases remaining between them. The CDR3 loop spans 14 amino acids.

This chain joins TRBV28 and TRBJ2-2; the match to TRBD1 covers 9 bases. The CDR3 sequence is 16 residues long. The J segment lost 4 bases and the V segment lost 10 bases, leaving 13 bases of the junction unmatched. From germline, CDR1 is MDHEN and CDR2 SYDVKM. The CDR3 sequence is CATPSGGTGSTGELFF. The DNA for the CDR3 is TGTGCCACCCCCTCGGGTGGGACAGGGAGCACCGGGGAGCTGTTTTTT.

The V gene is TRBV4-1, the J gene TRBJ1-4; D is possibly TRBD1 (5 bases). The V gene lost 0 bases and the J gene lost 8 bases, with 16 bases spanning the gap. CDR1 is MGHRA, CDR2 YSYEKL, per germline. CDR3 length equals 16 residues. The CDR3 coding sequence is TGCGCCAGCAGCCAAGACGGGGGGGGATTGAGGGAAAAACTGTTTTTT. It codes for CASSQDGGGLREKLFF.

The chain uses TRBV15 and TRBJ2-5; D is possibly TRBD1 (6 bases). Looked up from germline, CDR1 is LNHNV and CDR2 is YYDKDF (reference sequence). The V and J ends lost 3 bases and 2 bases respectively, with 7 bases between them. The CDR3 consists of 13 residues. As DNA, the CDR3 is TGTGCCACCAGCAGCGGACAGCAAGAGACCCAGTACTTC. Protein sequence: CATSSGQQETQYF.

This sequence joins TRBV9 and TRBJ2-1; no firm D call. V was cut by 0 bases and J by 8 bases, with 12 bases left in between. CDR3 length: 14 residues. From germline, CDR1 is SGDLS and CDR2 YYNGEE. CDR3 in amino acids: CASSVDSLGYEQFF. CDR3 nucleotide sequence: TGTGCCAGCAGCGTAGATTCTTTGGGCTATGAGCAGTTCTTC.

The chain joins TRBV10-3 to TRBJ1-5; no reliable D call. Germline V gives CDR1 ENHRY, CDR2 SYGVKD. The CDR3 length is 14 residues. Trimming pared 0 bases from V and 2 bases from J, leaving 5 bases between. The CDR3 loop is CAISESQGNQPQHF. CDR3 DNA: TGTGCCATCAGTGAGTCGCAGGGCAATCAGCCCCAGCATTTT.

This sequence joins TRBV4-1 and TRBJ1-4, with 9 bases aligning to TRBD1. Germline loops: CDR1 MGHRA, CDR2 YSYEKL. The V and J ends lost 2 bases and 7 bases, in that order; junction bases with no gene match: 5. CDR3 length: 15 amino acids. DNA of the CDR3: TGCGCCAGCAGCCAACCGACAGGGGGTGGTGAAAAACTGTTTTTT. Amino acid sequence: CASSQPTGGGEKLFF.

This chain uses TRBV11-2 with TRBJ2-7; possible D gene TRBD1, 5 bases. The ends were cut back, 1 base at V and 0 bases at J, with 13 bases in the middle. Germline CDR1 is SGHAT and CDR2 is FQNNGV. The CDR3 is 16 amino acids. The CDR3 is CASSLARQGASYEQYF. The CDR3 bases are TGTGCCAGCAGCTTAGCTCGGCAGGGCGCCTCCTACGAGCAGTACTTC. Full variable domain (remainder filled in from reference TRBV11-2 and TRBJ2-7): EAGVAQSPRYKIIEKRQSVAFWCNPISGHATLYWYQQILGQGPKLLIQFQNNGVVDDSQLPKDRFSAERLKGVDSTLKIQPAKLEDSAVYLCASSLARQGASYEQYFGPGTRLTVT.

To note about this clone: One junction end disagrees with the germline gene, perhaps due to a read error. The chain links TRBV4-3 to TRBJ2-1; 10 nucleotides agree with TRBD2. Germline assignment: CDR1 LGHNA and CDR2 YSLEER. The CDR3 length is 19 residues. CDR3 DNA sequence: TGCGCCGGCAGCCAAGATCTGGGGGCTAGCGGGAGTAGTTTAAATGAGCAGTTCTTC. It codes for CAGSQDLGASGSSLNEQFF.

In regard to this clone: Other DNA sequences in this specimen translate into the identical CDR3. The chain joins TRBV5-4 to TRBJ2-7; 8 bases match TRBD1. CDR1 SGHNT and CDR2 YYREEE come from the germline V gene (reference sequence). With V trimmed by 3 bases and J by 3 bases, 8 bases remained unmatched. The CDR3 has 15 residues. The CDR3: CASSSPGTGSYEQYF. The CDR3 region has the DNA TGTGCCAGCAGCTCGCCCGGGACAGGTAGCTACGAGCAGTACTTC. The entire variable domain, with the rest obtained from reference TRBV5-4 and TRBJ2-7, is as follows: ETGVTQSPTHLIKTRGQQVTLRCSSQSGHNTVSWYQQALGQGPQFIFQYYREEENGRGNFPPRFSGLQFPNYSSELNVNALELDDSALYLCASSSPGTGSYEQYFGPGTRLTVT.

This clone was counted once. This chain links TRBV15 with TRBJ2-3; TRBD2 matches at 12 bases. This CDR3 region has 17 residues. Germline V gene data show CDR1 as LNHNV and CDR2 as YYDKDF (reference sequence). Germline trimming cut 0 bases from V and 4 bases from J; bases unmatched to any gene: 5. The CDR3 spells CATSRDRLAGGADTQYF. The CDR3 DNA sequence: TGTGCCACCAGCAGAGATCGCCTAGCGGGAGGGGCAGATACGCAGTATTTT. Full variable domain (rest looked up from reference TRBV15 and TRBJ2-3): DAMVIQNPRYQVTQFGKPVTLSCSQTLNHNVMYWYQQKSSQAPKLLFHYYDKDFNNEADTPDNFQSRRPNTSFCFLDIRSPGLGDTAMYLCATSRDRLAGGADTQYFGPGTRLTVL.

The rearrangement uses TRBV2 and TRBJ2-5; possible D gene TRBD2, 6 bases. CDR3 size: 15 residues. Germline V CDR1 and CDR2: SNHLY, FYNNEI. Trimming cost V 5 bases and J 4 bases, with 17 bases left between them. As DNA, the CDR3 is TGTGCCAGCAGTCCCGGCCCCCGGGGAGGAGAGACCCAGTACTTC. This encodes CASSPGPRGGETQYF.

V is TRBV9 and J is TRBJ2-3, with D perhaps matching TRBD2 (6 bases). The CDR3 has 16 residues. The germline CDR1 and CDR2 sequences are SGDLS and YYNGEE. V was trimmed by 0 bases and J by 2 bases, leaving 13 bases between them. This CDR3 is CASSVGGSGTTDTQYF. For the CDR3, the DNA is TGTGCCAGCAGCGTAGGCGGTAGCGGCACCACAGATACGCAGTATTTT.

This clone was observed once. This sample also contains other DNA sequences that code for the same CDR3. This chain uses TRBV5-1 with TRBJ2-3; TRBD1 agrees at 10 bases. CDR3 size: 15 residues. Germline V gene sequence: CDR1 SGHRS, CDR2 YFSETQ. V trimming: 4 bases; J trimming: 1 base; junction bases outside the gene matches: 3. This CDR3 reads CASSTGTGGTDTQYF. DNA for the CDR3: TGCGCCAGCAGCACCGGGACAGGGGGCACAGATACGCAGTATTTT.

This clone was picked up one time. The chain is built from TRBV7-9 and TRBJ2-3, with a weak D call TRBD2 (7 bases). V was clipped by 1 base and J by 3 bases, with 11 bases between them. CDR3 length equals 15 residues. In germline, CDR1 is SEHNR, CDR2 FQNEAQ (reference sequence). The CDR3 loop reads CASSLVGGRTDTQYF. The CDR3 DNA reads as TGTGCCAGCAGCTTAGTCGGGGGGCGGACAGATACGCAGTATTTT.

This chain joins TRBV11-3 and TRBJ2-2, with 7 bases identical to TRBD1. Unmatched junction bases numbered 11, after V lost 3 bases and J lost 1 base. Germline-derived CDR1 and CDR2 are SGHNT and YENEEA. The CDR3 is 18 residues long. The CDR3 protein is CASSLDIGTAKNTGELFF. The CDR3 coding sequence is TGTGCCAGCAGCTTGGATATTGGGACAGCGAAGAACACCGGGGAGCTGTTTTTT.

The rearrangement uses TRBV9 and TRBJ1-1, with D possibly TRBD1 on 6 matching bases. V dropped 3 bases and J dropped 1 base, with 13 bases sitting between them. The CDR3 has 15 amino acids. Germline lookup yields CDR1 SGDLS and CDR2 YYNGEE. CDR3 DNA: TGTGCCAGCAGCGGTAGGGGACACCCGAACACTGAAGCTTTCTTT. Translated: CASSGRGHPNTEAFF. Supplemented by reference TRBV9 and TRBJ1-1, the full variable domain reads DSGVTQTPKHLITATGQRVTLRCSPRSGDLSVYWYQQSLDQGLQFLIQYYNGEERAKGNILERFSAQQFPDLHSELNLSSLELGDSALYFCASSGRGHPNTEAFFGQGTRLTVV.

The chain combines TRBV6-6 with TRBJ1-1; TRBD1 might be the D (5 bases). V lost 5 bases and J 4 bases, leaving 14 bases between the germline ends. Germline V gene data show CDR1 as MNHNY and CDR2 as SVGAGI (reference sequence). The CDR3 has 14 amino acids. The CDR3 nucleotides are TGTGCCAGCAGTGGACCCGCGGGGGTCACTGAAGCTTTCTTT. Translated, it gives CASSGPAGVTEAFF.

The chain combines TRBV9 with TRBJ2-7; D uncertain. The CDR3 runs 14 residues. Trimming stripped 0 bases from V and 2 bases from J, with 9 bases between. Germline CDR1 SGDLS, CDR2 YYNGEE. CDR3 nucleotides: TGTGCCAGCAGCGTAGCCCCAGCTACCTACGAGCAGTACTTC. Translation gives CASSVAPATYEQYF.

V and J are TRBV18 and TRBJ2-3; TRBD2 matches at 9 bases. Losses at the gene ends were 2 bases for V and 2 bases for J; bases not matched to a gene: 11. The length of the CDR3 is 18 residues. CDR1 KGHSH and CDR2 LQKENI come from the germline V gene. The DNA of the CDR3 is TGTGCCAGCTCACCAGGGGCTAGCGGGGTACACTACACAGATACGCAGTATTTT. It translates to CASSPGASGVHYTDTQYF.

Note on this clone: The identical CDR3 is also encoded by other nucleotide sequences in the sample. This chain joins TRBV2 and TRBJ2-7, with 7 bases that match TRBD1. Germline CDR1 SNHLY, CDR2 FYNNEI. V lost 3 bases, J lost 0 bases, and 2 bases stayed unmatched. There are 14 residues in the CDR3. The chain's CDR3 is CASSDQGVSYEQYF. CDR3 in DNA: TGTGCCAGCAGTGACCAGGGGGTCTCCTACGAGCAGTACTTC.

The CDR3 protein is CAIKPGDGGLTEAFF. In DNA form, the CDR3 reads TGTGCCATCAAACCCGGGGACGGCGGTCTCACTGAAGCTTTCTTT. The rearrangement links TRBV10-3 to TRBJ1-1; D is possibly TRBD1 (5 bases). V gave up 7 bases and J gave up 4 bases, with 19 bases separating them. Germline-derived CDR1 and CDR2 are ENHRY and SYGVKD. The CDR3 runs 15 residues.

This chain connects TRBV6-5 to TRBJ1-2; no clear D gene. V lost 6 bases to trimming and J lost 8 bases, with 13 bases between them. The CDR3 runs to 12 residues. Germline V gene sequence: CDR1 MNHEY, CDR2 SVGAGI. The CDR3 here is CASSQEPRGYTF. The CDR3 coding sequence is TGTGCCAGCAGCCAGGAGCCTAGGGGCTACACCTTC.

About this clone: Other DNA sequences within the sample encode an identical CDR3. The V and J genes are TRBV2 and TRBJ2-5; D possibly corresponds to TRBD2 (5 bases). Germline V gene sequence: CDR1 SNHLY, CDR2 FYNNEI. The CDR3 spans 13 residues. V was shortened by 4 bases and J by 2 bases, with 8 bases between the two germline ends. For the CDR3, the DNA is TGTGCCAGCAGTGGGACGGGGCAAGAGACCCAGTACTTC. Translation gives CASSGTGQETQYF.

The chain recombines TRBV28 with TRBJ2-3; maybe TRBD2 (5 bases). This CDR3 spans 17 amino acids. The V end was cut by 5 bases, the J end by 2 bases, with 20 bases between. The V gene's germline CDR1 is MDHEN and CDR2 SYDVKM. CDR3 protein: CASSPHFALAVTDTQYF. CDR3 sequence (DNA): TGTGCCAGCAGTCCTCATTTCGCGCTAGCAGTCACAGATACGCAGTATTTT.